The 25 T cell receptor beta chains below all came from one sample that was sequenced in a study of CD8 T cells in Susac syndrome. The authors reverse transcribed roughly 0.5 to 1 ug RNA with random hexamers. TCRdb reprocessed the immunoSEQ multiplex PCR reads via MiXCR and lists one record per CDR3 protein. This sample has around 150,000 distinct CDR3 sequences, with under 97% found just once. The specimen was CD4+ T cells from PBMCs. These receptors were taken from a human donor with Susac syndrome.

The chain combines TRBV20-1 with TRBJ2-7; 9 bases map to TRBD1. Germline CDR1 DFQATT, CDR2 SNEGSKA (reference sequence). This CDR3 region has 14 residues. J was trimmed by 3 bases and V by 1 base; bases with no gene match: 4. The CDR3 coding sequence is TGCAGTGCTAGAGCCGGGACAGGGATCTACGAGCAGTACTTC. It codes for CSARAGTGIYEQYF.

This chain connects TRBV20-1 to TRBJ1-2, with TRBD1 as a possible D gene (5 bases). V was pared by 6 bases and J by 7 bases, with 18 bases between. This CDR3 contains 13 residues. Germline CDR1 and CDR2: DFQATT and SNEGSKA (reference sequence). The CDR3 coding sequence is TGCAGTGCCCCGGCGGCAGGGAAGAGTGGCTACACCTTC. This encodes CSAPAAGKSGYTF.

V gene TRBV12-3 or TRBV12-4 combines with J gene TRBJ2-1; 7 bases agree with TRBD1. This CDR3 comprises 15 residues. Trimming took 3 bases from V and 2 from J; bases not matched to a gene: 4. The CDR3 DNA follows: TGTGCCAGCAGTTTGTCGGACAGGCCCTACAATGAGCAGTTCTTC. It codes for CASSLSDRPYNEQFF.

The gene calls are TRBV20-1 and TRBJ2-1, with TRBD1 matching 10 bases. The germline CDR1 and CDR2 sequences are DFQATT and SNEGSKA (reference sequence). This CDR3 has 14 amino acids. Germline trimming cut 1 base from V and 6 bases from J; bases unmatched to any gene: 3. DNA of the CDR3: TGCAGTGCTAGAGTCGGGACAGGGGTCAATGAGCAGTTCTTC. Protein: CSARVGTGVNEQFF.

The DNA for the CDR3 is TGCAGCGTTTCGACAGGGCTTGACTATGGCTACACCTTC. It is translated as CSVSTGLDYGYTF. V usage is TRBV29-1 and J usage is TRBJ1-2; 7 bases are shared with TRBD1. There are 13 residues in the CDR3. Germline V CDR1 and CDR2: SQVTM, ANQGSEA. The J segment lost 3 bases and the V segment lost 5 bases, leaving 6 bases of the junction unmatched.

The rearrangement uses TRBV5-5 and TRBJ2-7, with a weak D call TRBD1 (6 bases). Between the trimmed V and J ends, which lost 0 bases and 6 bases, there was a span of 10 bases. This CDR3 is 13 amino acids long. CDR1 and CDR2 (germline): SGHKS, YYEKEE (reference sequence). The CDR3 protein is CASSLEGRGEQYF. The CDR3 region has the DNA TGTGCCAGCAGCTTGGAAGGCAGGGGCGAGCAGTACTTC.

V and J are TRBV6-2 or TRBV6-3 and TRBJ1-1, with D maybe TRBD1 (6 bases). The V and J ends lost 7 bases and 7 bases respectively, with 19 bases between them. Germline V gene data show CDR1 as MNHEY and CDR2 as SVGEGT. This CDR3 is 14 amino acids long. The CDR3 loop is CASTDQGKGNEAFF. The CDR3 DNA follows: TGTGCCAGCACCGATCAGGGGAAGGGTAATGAAGCTTTCTTT.

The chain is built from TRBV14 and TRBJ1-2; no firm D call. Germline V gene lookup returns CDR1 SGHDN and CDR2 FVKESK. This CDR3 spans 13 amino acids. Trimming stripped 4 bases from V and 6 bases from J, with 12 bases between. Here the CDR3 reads CASSPRFRDGYTF. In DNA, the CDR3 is TGTGCCAGCAGCCCTCGGTTTCGCGATGGCTACACCTTC.

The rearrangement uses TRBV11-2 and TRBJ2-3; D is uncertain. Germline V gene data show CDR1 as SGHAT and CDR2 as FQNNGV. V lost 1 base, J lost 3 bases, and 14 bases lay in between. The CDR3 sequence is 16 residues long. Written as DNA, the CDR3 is TGTGCCAGCAGCTTAGTTGGCGGCTACCTAACAGATACGCAGTATTTT. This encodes CASSLVGGYLTDTQYF.

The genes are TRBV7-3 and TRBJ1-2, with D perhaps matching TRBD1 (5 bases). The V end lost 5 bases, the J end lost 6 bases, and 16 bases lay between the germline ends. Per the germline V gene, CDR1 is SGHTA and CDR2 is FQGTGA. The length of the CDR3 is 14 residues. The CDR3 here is CASSRGDLSDGYTF. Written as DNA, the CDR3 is TGTGCCAGCAGCCGCGGGGACCTTTCCGATGGCTACACCTTC.

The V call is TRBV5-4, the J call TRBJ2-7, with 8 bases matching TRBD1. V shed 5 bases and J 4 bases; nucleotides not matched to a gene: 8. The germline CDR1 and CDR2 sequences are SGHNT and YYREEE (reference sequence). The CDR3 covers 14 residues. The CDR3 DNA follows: TGTGCCAGCAGAGCGGACAGGGCGAGTTACGAGCAGTACTTC. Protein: CASRADRASYEQYF. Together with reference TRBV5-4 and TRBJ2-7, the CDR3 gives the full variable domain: ETGVTQSPTHLIKTRGQQVTLRCSSQSGHNTVSWYQQALGQGPQFIFQYYREEENGRGNFPPRFSGLQFPNYSSELNVNALELDDSALYLCASRADRASYEQYFGPGTRLTVT.

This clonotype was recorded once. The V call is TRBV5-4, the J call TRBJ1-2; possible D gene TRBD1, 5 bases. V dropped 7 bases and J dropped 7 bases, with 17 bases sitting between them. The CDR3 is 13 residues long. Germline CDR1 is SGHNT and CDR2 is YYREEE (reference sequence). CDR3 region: CASATGGGSGYTF. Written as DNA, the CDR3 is TGTGCCAGCGCCACTGGGGGAGGGAGTGGCTACACCTTC.

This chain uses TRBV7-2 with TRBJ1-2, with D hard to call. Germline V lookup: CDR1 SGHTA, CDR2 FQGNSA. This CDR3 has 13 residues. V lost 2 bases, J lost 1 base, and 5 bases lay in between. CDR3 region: CASSLQDNYGYTF. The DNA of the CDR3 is TGTGCCAGCAGCTTACAGGATAACTATGGCTACACCTTC.

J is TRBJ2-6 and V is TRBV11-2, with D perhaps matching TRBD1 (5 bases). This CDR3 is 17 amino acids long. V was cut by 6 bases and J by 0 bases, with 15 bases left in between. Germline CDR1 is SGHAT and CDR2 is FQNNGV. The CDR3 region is CASRPSGGASGANVLTF. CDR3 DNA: TGTGCCAGCAGGCCGTCGGGTGGGGCCTCTGGGGCCAACGTCCTGACTTTC.

Here the CDR3 reads CASSYLTGVETQYF. The DNA for the CDR3 is TGTGCCAGCAGTTACCTTACAGGGGTAGAGACCCAGTACTTC. The V gene is TRBV6-6, the J gene TRBJ2-5; 7 bases are a match to TRBD1. The length of the CDR3 is 14 residues. CDR1 is MNHNY, CDR2 SVGAGI, per germline (reference sequence). Trimming took 2 bases from V and 4 from J; bases not matched to a gene: 4.

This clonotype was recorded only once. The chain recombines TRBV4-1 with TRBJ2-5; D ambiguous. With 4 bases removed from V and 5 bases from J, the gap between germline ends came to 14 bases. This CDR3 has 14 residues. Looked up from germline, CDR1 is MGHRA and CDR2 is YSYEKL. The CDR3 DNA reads TGCGCCAGCAGCCCAGAAGGGCTTGGGGAGACCCAGTACTTC. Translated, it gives CASSPEGLGETQYF.

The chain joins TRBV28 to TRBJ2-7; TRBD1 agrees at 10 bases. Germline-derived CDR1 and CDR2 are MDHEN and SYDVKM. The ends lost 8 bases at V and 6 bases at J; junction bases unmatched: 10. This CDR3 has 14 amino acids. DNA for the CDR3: TGTGCCAGCTCAGGGGACAGGGGATTCATCGAGCAGTACTTC. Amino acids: CASSGDRGFIEQYF.

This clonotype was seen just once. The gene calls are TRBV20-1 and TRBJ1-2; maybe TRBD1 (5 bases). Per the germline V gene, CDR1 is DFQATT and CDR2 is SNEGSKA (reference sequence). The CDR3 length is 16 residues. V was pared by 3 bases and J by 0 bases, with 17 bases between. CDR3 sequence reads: CSASTSGDPTNYGYTF. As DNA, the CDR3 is TGCAGTGCTAGTACCTCCGGGGACCCAACTAACTATGGCTACACCTTC.

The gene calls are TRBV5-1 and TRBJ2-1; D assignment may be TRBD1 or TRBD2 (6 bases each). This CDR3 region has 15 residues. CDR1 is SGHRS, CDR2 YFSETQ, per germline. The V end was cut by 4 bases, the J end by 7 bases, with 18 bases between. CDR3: CASSPEGGLGNEQFF. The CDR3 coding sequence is TGCGCCAGCAGCCCCGAGGGGGGTTTGGGAAATGAGCAGTTCTTC.

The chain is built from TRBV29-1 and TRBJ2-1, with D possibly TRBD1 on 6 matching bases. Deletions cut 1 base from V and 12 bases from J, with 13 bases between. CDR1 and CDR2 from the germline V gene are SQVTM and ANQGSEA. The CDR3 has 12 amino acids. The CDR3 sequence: CSVEAGVVAQFF. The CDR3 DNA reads TGCAGCGTTGAAGCAGGGGTTGTTGCGCAGTTCTTC.

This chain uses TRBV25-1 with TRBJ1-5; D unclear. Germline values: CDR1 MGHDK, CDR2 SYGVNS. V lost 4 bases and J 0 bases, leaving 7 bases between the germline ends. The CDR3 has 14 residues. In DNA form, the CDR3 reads TGTGCCAGCAGTGCCTACAGTAGCAATCAGCCCCAGCATTTT. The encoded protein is CASSAYSSNQPQHF.

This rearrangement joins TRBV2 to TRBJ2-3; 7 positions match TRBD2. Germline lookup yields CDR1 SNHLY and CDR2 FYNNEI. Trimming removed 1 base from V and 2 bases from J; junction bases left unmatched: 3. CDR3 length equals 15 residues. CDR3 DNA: TGTGCCAGCAGTGAAGTCGGGGGGTTCACAGATACGCAGTATTTT. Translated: CASSEVGGFTDTQYF. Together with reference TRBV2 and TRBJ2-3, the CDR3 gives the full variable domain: EPEVTQTPSHQVTQMGQEVILRCVPISNHLYFYWYRQILGQKVEFLVSFYNNEISEKSEIFDDQFSVERPDGSNFTLKIRSTKLEDSAMYFCASSEVGGFTDTQYFGPGTRLTVL.

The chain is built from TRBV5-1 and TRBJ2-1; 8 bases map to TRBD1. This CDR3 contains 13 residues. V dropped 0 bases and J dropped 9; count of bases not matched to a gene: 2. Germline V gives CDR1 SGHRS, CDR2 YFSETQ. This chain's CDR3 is CASSLGDRGEQFF. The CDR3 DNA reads TGCGCCAGCAGCTTGGGCGACAGGGGTGAGCAGTTCTTC.

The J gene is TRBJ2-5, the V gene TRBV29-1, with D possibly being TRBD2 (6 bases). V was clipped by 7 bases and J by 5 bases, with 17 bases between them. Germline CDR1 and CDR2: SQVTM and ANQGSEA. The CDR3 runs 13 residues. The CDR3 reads CSARRGRHETQYF. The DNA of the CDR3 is TGCAGCGCTCGGAGGGGTAGACACGAGACCCAGTACTTC.

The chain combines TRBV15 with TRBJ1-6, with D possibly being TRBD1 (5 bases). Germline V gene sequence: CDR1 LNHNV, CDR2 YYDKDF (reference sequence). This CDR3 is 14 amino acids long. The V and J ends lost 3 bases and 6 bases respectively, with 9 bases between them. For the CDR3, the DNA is TGTGCCACCAGCAGGGACACCTTTAATTCACCCCTCCACTTT. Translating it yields CATSRDTFNSPLHF.